Described below is a single TCR beta chain sequence and its context. Its cognate antigen is unknown. Clones were read by immunoSEQ multiplex PCR, and TCRdb kept only the in-frame ones, dropping some. The sample comprises 660,000 or so clones, roughly 95% of which are singletons, and around 0.1% rests with the top ten. Naive CD8 cells were CD45RO-negative, positively selected for CCR7, excluding terminally differentiated effector memory CD45RA+ cells. The sample originates from a study of shared clonotypes between healthy human individuals. Notes on the study in general: What naive subsets generally showed was a larger estimated richness than memory subsets showed.

Sequencing was done on a sample of naive CD8+ T cells sorted from blood. The sequence came from a woman younger than 45 in good health.

The CDR3 loop is CAWSLLGTDTQYF. The DNA for the CDR3 is TGTGCCTGGAGTCTGCTTGGCACAGATACGCAGTATTTT. This sequence joins TRBV30 and TRBJ2-3, with D unresolved. The CDR3 spans 13 residues. Trimming took 2 bases from V and 1 from J, leaving 7 bases between them. CDR1 GTSNPN and CDR2 SVGIG come from the germline V gene (reference sequence). Drawing the rest from reference TRBV30 and TRBJ2-3, the complete variable domain is SQTIHQWPATLVQPVGSPLSLECTVEGTSNPNLYWYRQAAGRGLQLLFYSVGIGQISSEVPQNLSASRPQDRQFILSSKKLLLSDSGFYLCAWSLLGTDTQYFGPGTRLTVL.